The rows below give T cell receptor beta chains drawn from one sample of a study of T-cell reconstitution after alpha-beta-depleted transplantation in children. One entry per CDR3 protein, called by TCRdb with MiXCR from the PCR reads. Of 240,000 or so distinct CDR3 sequences listed, 7.5% to 9.5% are singletons. The material sequenced was PBMCs, mostly from graft donor cells, taken 180 days after TCRalphabeta/CD19-depleted stem cell transplant. The receptors originated from a male patient younger than 18 who had a stem cell transplant for acute lymphoblastic leukemia, so the T cells may come from the graft donor. Both conserved end residues are part of each CDR3. Each record gives: V gene, J gene, D gene, clone size, CDR3 protein, CDR3 DNA. D genes are given only for firm matches. Only part of the rows carry a size: once, few, many, or a class if the clone is expanded.

TRBV7-9	TRBJ2-3	-	many	CASSLSLVTDTQYF	TGTGCCAGCAGCTTATCCTTAGTCACAGATACGCAGTATTTT
TRBV5-1	TRBJ2-2	-	many	CASSLALGTGELFF	TGCGCCAGCAGCTTGGCCTTGGGCACCGGGGAGCTGTTTTTT
TRBV12-3/TRBV12-4	TRBJ2-7	-	many	CASSPTGGRYEQYF	TGTGCCAGCAGCCCCACAGGAGGGCGCTACGAGCAGTACTTC
TRBV21-1	TRBJ2-5	-	-	CASSKASGTGDETQYF	TGTGCCAGCAGCAAAGCCTCCGGGACAGGGGACGAGACCCAGTACTTC
TRBV3-1	TRBJ2-4	TRBD1	many	CASSLQGWENIQYF	TGTGCCAGCAGCCTACAGGGGTGGGAGAACATTCAGTACTTC
TRBV5-1	TRBJ2-2	-	many	CASSSRLRTGTGELFF	TGCGCCAGCAGCTCCCGGCTAAGAACGGGCACCGGGGAGCTGTTTTTT
TRBV11-3	TRBJ1-1	-	many	CASAMNTEAFF	TGTGCCAGTGCCATGAACACTGAAGCTTTCTTT
TRBV12-3/TRBV12-4	TRBJ1-2	TRBD1	many	CASSLGGTGYGYTF	TGTGCCAGCAGTTTGGGCGGGACAGGGTATGGCTACACCTTC
TRBV5-4	TRBJ2-2	-	many	CASSSMPVSVVTGELFF	TGTGCCAGCAGCTCGATGCCGGTTAGCGTAGTCACCGGGGAGCTGTTTTTT
TRBV4-1	TRBJ2-5	TRBD1	-	CASSQPGQRETQYF	TGCGCCAGCAGCCAACCGGGACAGAGAGAGACCCAGTACTTC
TRBV6-5	TRBJ2-1	TRBD2	many	CASSYSTSGGYPSYNEQFF	TGTGCCAGCAGTTACTCGACTAGCGGGGGTTATCCTTCCTACAATGAGCAGTTCTTC
TRBV12-3/TRBV12-4	TRBJ2-2	TRBD1	many	CASSLGDRDTGELFF	TGTGCCAGCAGTTTGGGCGACAGGGACACCGGGGAGCTGTTTTTT
TRBV9	TRBJ2-2	-	many	CASSARLAGGTGELFF	TGTGCCAGCAGCGCCCGTCTAGCTGGAGGGACCGGGGAGCTGTTTTTT
TRBV27	TRBJ2-5	-	many	CASKTLAGETQYF	TGTGCCAGCAAGACCCTAGCAGGAGAGACCCAGTACTTC
TRBV5-1	TRBJ1-6	-	many	CASSWTANSPLHF	TGCGCCAGCAGCTGGACAGCTAATTCACCCCTCCACTTT
TRBV6-1	TRBJ1-1	-	many	CASSRDGMNTEAFF	TGTGCCAGCAGTCGAGATGGGATGAACACTGAAGCTTTCTTT
TRBV29-1	TRBJ1-5	-	many	CSVEPRGGDSNQPQHF	TGCAGCGTTGAACCCCGGGGGGGAGATAGCAATCAGCCCCAGCATTTT
TRBV5-8	TRBJ2-7	-	-	CASGYGLLSSYEQYF	TGTGCCAGCGGCTATGGACTCCTGAGCTCCTACGAGCAGTACTTC
TRBV6-2/TRBV6-3	TRBJ2-2	-	many	CASTILTNPLPGELFF	TGTGCCAGCACCATACTGACTAATCCCCTACCCGGGGAGCTGTTTTTT
TRBV5-5	TRBJ2-7	-	many	CASSLEGRQYF	TGTGCCAGCAGCTTGGAGGGTAGGCAGTACTTC
TRBV7-9	TRBJ2-1	-	many	CASSLRDRLVDNEQFF	TGTGCCAGCAGCTTACGGGACCGCCTCGTGGACAATGAGCAGTTCTTC
TRBV14	TRBJ2-3	-	many	CASSQDVYTQYF	TGTGCCAGCAGCCAAGATGTTTATACGCAGTATTTT
TRBV3-1	TRBJ2-4	TRBD2	many	CASSQLAGGWGKNIQYF	TGTGCCAGCAGCCAACTAGCGGGCGGGTGGGGTAAAAACATTCAGTACTTC
TRBV7-9	TRBJ2-3	TRBD2	many	CASSFRREAETQYF	TGTGCCAGCAGCTTTCGGCGGGAGGCGGAGACGCAGTATTTT
TRBV2	TRBJ2-6	TRBD1	many	CASRAGTGNSGANVLTF	TGTGCCAGCAGGGCTGGGACAGGGAACTCTGGGGCCAACGTCCTGACTTTC
TRBV29-1	TRBJ2-5	-	many	CSVKNLRGRGQETQYF	TGCAGCGTTAAAAATCTGAGGGGTCGCGGTCAAGAGACCCAGTACTTC
TRBV7-6	TRBJ2-5	-	many	CASSPKSAGETQYF	TGTGCCAGCAGCCCAAAGTCCGCAGGAGAGACCCAGTACTTC
TRBV12-3/TRBV12-4	TRBJ1-4	-	many	CASSLLEKLFF	TGTGCCAGCAGTTTGTTAGAAAAACTGTTTTTT
TRBV7-2	TRBJ2-1	TRBD2	many	CASSFRGLGYNEQFF	TGTGCCAGCAGCTTCAGGGGACTAGGCTACAATGAGCAGTTCTTC
TRBV2	TRBJ2-2	TRBD2	few	CASIPSGGPIGELFF	TGTGCCAGCATCCCCAGCGGGGGGCCCATCGGGGAGCTGTTTTTT
TRBV3-1	TRBJ1-1	-	few	CASSQDEFGVAARAFF	TGTGCCAGCAGCCAAGACGAGTTTGGGGTTGCCGCGAGAGCTTTCTTT
TRBV11-2	TRBJ1-1	TRBD1	many	CASSFRTGGTEAFF	TGTGCCAGCAGCTTCCGGACAGGGGGGACTGAAGCTTTCTTT
TRBV29-1	TRBJ2-7	-	many	CSAGDYEQYF	TGCAGCGCCGGGGATTACGAGCAGTACTTC
TRBV20-1	TRBJ1-2	TRBD1	many	CSAIKQGAGGYTF	TGCAGTGCTATAAAACAGGGGGCCGGGGGCTACACCTTC
TRBV5-1	TRBJ2-3	-	many	CASRSGSLVTDTQYF	TGCGCCAGCAGGTCGGGTTCCCTCGTTACAGATACGCAGTATTTT
TRBV5-1	TRBJ2-1	TRBD2	many	CASGHRTSGINDEQFF	TGCGCCAGCGGTCACCGGACTAGCGGAATCAACGATGAGCAGTTCTTC
TRBV12-3/TRBV12-4	TRBJ1-5	TRBD1	many	CASSQGVVNQPQHF	TGTGCCAGCAGCCAGGGGGTGGTCAATCAGCCCCAGCATTTT
TRBV20-1	TRBJ2-2	TRBD2	-	CSARDQLAGGPSTGELFF	TGCAGTGCTAGAGATCAACTAGCGGGAGGGCCGAGCACCGGGGAGCTGTTTTTT
TRBV5-1	TRBJ1-1	-	many	CASSLGAMNTEAFF	TGCGCCAGCAGCTTGGGAGCTATGAACACTGAAGCTTTCTTT
TRBV11-2	TRBJ1-4	-	many	CASSGQANEKLFF	TGTGCCAGCAGTGGGCAGGCTAATGAAAAACTGTTTTTT
TRBV4-3	TRBJ2-3	-	many	CASSHLNSADTQYF	TGCGCCAGCAGCCATCTGAACTCGGCAGATACGCAGTATTTT
TRBV28	TRBJ2-1	TRBD2	many	CASSFGGLAGSNEQFF	TGTGCCAGCAGTTTCGGTGGACTAGCGGGATCCAATGAGCAGTTCTTC
TRBV27	TRBJ1-1	-	many	CASSLRGSNTEAFF	TGTGCCAGCAGTTTAAGGGGATCGAACACTGAAGCTTTCTTT
TRBV20-1	TRBJ2-3	-	many	CSAEWGNTQYF	TGCAGTGCTGAATGGGGGAATACGCAGTATTTT
TRBV7-2	TRBJ1-2	-	many	CASSLGQAPYGYTF	TGTGCCAGCAGCTTAGGACAGGCGCCCTATGGCTACACCTTC